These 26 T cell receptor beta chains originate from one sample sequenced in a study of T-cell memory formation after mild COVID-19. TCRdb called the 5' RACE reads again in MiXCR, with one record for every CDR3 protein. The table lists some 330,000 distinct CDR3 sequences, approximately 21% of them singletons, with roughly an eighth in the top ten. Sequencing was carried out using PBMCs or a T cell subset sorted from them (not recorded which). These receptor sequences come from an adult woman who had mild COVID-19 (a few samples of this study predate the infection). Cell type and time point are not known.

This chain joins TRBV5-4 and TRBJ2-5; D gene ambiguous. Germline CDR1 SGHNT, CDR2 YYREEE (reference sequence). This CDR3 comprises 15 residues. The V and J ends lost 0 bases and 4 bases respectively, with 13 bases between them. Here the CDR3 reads CASSLVVSRRETQYF. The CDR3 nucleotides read TGTGCCAGCAGCTTGGTGGTGTCCAGGCGAGAGACCCAGTACTTC.

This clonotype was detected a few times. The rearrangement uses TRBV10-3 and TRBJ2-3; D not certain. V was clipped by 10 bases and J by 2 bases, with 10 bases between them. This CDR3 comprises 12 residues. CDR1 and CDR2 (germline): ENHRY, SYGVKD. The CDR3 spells CASSHTTDTQYF. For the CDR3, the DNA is TGTGCCAGCTCGCATACCACAGATACGCAGTATTTT.

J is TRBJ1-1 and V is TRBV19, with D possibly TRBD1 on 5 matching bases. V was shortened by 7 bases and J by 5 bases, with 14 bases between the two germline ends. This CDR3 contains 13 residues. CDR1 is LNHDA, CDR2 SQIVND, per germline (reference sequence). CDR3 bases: TGTGCCAGTATCACAGGCCGGGGGACTGAAGCTTTCTTT. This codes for CASITGRGTEAFF.

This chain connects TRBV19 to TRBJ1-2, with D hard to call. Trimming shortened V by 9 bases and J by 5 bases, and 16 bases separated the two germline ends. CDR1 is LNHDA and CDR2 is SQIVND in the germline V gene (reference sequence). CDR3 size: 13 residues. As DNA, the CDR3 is TGTGCCAGCGAACTGCGGGTGGGATATGGCTACACCTTC. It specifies CASELRVGYGYTF.

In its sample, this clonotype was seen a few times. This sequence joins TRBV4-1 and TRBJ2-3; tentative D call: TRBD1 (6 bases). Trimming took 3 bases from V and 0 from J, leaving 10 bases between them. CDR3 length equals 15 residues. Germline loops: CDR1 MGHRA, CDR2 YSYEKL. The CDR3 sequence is CASSQSRGSTDTQYF. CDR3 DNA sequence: TGCGCCAGCAGCCAGAGCAGGGGAAGCACAGATACGCAGTATTTT.

Here the CDR3 DNA reads TGTGCCAGCAGCTACGACAGGAGACGCACAGATACGCAGTATTTT. The encoded protein is CASSYDRRRTDTQYF. The J gene is TRBJ2-3, the V gene TRBV7-2; possibly TRBD1 for D (6 bases). With 4 bases removed from V and 1 base from J, the gap between germline ends came to 12 bases. Looked up from germline, CDR1 is SGHTA and CDR2 is FQGNSA. The CDR3 spans 15 residues.

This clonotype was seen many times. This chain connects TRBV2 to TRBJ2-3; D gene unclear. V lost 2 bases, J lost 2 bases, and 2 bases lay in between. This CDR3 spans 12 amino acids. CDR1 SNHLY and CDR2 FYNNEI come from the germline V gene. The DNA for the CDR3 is TGTGCCAGCAGTGAAACCACAGATACGCAGTATTTT. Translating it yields CASSETTDTQYF.

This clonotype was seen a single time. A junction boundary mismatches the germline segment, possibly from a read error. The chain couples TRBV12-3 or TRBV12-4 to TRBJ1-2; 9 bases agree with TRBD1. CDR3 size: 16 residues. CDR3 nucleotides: TGTTCCAGCAGTTTAGCGCCGACAGGGGGTCACTATGGCTACACCTTC. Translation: CSSSLAPTGGHYGYTF.

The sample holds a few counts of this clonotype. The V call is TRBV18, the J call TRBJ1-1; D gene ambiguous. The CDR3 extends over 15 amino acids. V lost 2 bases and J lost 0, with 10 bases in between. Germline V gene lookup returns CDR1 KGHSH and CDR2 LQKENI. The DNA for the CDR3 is TGTGCCAGCTCACCATGGAGTCAGATGAACACTGAAGCTTTCTTT. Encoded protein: CASSPWSQMNTEAFF.

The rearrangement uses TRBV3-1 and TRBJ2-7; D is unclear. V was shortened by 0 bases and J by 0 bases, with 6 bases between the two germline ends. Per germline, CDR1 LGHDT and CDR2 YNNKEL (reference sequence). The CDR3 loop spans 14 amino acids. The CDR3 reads CASSQEIYSYEQYF. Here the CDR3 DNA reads TGTGCCAGCAGCCAAGAAATATACTCCTACGAGCAGTACTTC.

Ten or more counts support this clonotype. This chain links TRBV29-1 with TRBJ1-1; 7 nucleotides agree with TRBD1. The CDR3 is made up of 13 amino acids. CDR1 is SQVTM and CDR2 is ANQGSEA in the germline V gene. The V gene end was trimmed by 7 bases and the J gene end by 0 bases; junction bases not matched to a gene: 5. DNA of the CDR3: TGCAGCGCGTCGACAGGGATGAACACTGAAGCTTTCTTT. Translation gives CSASTGMNTEAFF.

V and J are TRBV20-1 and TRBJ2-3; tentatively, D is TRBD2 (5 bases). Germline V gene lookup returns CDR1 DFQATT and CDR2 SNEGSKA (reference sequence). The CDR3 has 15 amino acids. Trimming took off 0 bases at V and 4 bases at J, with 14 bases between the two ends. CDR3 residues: CSARDPGWYADTQYF. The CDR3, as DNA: TGCAGTGCTAGAGACCCGGGGTGGTACGCAGATACGCAGTATTTT.

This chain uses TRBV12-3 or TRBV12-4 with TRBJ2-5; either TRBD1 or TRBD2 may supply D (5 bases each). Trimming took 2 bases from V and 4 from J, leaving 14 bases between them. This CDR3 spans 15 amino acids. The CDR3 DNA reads TGTGCCAGCAGTTTAAGTGGACTCGGGGCAGAGACCCAGTACTTC. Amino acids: CASSLSGLGAETQYF.

The CDR3 nucleotides are TGTGCCAGCAGCCTCAACGGGAGACGCACAGATACGCAGTATTTT. Translated, it gives CASSLNGRRTDTQYF. The genes are TRBV7-2 and TRBJ2-3; TRBD2 might be the D (6 bases). The germline V and J ends were trimmed by 5 bases and 1 base, with 13 bases remaining between them. This CDR3 spans 15 amino acids. Germline CDR1 reads SGHTA; CDR2 reads FQGNSA.

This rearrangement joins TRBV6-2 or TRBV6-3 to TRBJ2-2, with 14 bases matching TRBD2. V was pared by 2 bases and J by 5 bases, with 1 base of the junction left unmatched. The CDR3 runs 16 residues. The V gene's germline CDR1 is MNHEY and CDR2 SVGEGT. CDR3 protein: CASSYGTSGRTGELFF. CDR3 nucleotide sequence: TGTGCCAGCAGTTACGGGACTAGCGGGAGAACCGGGGAGCTGTTTTTT.

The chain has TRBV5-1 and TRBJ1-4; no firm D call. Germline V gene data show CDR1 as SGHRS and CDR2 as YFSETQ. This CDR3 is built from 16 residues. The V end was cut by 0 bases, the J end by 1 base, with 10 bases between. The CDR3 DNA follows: TGCGCCAGCAGCTTGGGATCCAGAAGAACTAATGAAAAACTGTTTTTT. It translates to CASSLGSRRTNEKLFF. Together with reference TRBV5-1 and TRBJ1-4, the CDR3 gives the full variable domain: KAGVTQTPRYLIKTRGQQVTLSCSPISGHRSVSWYQQTPGQGLQFLFEYFSETQRNKGNFPGRFSGRQFSNSRSEMNVSTLELGDSALYLCASSLGSRRTNEKLFFGSGTQLSVL.

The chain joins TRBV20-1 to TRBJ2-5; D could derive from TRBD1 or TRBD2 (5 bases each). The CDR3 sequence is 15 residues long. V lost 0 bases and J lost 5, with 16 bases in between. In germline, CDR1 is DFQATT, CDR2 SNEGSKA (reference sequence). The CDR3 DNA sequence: TGCAGTGCTAGAGATCCAGGGACCAGGACGGAGACCCAGTACTTC. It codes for CSARDPGTRTETQYF.

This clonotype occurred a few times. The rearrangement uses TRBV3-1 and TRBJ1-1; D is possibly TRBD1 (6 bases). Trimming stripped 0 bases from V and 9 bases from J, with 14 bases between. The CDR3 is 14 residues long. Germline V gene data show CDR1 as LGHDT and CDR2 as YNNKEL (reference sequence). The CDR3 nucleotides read TGTGCCAGCAGCCAAGAGGCGTGGACAGCTAAAGCTTTCTTT. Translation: CASSQEAWTAKAFF.

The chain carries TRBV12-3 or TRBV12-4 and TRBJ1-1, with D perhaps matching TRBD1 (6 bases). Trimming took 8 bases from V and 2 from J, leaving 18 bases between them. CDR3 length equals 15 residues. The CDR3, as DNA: TGTGCCAGCTCCCCTAGGGGGATAAGAAACACTGAAGCTTTCTTT. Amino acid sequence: CASSPRGIRNTEAFF.

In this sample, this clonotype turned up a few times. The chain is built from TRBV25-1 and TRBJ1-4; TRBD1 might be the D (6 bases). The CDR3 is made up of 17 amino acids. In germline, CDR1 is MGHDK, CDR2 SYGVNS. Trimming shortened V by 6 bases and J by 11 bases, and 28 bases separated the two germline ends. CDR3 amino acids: CASRPGQTVGGRGKLFF. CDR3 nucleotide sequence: TGTGCCAGCAGGCCGGGTCAGACCGTCGGGGGTAGGGGGAAACTGTTTTTT. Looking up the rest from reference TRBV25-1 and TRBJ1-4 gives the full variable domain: EADIYQTPRYLVIGTGKKITLECSQTMGHDKMYWYQQDPGMELHLIHYSYGVNSTEKGDLSSESTVSRIRTEHFPLTLESARPSHTSQYLCASRPGQTVGGRGKLFFGSGTQLSVL.

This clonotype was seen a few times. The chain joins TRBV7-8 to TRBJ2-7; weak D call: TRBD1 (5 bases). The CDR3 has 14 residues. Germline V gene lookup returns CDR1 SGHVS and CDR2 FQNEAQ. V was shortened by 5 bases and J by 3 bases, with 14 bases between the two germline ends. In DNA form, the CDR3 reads TGTGCCAGCAGCCCCCGGGCAGGGTACTACGAGCAGTACTTC. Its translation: CASSPRAGYYEQYF. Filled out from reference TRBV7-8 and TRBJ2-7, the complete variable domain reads GAGVSQSPRYKVAKRGQDVALRCDPISGHVSLFWYQQALGQGPEFLTYFQNEAQLDKSGLPSDRFFAERPEGSVSTLKIQRTQQEDSAVYLCASSPRAGYYEQYFGPGTRLTVT.

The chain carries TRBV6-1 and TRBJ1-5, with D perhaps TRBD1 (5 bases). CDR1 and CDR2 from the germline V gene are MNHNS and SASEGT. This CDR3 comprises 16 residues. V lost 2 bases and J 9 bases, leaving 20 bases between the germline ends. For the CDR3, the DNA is TGTGCCAGCAGTGAATGGGGGACGGCGGGGACTCGGCCCCAGCATTTT. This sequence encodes CASSEWGTAGTRPQHF.

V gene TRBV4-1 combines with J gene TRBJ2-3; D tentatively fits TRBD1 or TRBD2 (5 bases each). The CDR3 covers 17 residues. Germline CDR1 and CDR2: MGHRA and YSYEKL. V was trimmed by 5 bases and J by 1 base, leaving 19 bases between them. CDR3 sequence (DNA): TGCGCCAGCAGCGTACAGCCGGGGCCGGTGGGCACAGATACGCAGTATTTT. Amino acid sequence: CASSVQPGPVGTDTQYF.

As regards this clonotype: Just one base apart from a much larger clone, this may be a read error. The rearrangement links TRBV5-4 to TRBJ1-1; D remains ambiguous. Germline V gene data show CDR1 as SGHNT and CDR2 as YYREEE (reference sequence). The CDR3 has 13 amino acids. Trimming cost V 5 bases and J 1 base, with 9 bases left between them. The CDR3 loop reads CASREGQNTEAFF. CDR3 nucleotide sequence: TGTGCCAGCAGAGAGGGTCAGAACACTGAAGCTTTCTTT.

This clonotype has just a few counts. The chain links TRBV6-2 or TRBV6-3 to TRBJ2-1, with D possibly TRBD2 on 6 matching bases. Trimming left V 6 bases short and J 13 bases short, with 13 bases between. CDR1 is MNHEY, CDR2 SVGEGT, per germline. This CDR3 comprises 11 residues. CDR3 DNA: TGTGCCAGCAGGAACGGGGAGGAACAGTTCTTC. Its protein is CASRNGEEQFF.

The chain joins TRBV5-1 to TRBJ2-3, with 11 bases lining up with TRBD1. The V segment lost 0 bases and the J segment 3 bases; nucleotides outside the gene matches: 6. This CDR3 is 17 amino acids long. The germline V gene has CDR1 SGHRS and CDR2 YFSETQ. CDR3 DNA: TGCGCCAGCAGCTTGGGGGACAGGGGGACCACTACAGATACGCAGTATTTT. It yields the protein CASSLGDRGTTTDTQYF.